A selection of T cell receptor beta chains follows, all from one sample in a study of blood T cell repertoires in COVID-19. Only in-frame clones appear in the TCRdb table, and some are missing; sequencing was by immunoSEQ multiplex PCR. The sample records about 480,000 clones, 87% being singletons. Sequences were obtained from PBMCs or T cells enriched from blood (not recorded which). These receptors all come from a young woman with acute COVID-19. CDR3s include the opening cysteine and the closing phenylalanine or tryptophan. A D gene is named only where the DNA matches it firmly. Expanded clones get a size class; other rows say once, few or many, or leave the size out.

v_gene	abundance	j_gene	d_gene	CDR3aa	CDR3nt
TRBV27	-	TRBJ1-5	TRBD1	CASSVGQRFPNQPQHF	TGTGCCAGCAGTGTGGGACAGAGGTTCCCCAATCAGCCCCAGCATTTT
TRBV5-1	-	TRBJ1-1	-	CASSPAGGTEAFF	TGCGCCAGCAGCCCCGCGGGTGGAACTGAAGCTTTCTTT
TRBV3-1/TRBV3-2	-	TRBJ2-2	TRBD2	CASSQDSGRNTGELFF	TGTGCCAGCAGCCAAGACAGCGGGAGAAACACCGGGGAGCTGTTTTTT
TRBV3-1/TRBV3-2	-	TRBJ1-3	TRBD1	CASSPGTVSGNTIYF	TGTGCCAGCAGCCCCGGGACAGTGTCGGGAAACACCATATATTTT
TRBV3-1/TRBV3-2	few	TRBJ1-3	TRBD1	CASSLGQGPGNTIYF	TGTGCCAGCAGCCTGGGACAGGGGCCCGGAAACACCATATATTTT
TRBV15	-	TRBJ2-3	TRBD1	CATSTGQGAISDTQYF	TGTGCCACCAGCACGGGACAGGGGGCGATTTCAGATACGCAGTATTTT
TRBV4-2	-	TRBJ1-2	TRBD1	CASSQEERTGNYGYTF	TGTGCCAGCAGCCAAGAAGAAAGGACAGGGAACTATGGCTACACCTTC
TRBV11-2	once	TRBJ2-7	TRBD1	CASRRPGQGLYEQYF	TGTGCCAGCAGACGGCCGGGACAGGGGCTCTACGAGCAGTACTTC
TRBV6-5	few	TRBJ1-2	-	CASSYSRGSYGYTF	TGTGCCAGCAGTTACTCGCGGGGTAGCTATGGCTACACCTTC
TRBV6-5	-	TRBJ2-1	TRBD2	CASSYSGTSGYNEQFF	TGTGCCAGCAGTTACTCCGGGACTAGCGGATACAATGAGCAGTTCTTC
TRBV4-3	-	TRBJ2-7	-	CASSQDPPGGPRTSSYEQYF	TGCGCCAGCAGCCAAGATCCCCCTGGGGGCCCACGTACCAGCTCCTACGAGCAGTACTTC
TRBV19	-	TRBJ1-2	TRBD1	CASSNRTGGDYGYTF	TGTGCCAGTAGTAACAGGACAGGGGGCGACTATGGCTACACCTTC
TRBV27	-	TRBJ2-5	TRBD1	CASRANGQASLKTQYF	TGTGCCAGCAGGGCTAACGGACAGGCGAGTCTGAAGACCCAGTACTTC
TRBV5-1	-	TRBJ1-3	-	CASSPSSGNTIYF	TGCGCCAGCAGCCCGAGCTCTGGAAACACCATATATTTT
TRBV6-5	-	TRBJ2-5	-	CASSYREETQYF	TGTGCCAGCAGTTACCGGGAAGAGACCCAGTACTTC
TRBV9	-	TRBJ1-1	TRBD1	CASSGRQGSYTEAFF	TGTGCCAGCAGCGGACGACAGGGATCGTACACTGAAGCTTTCTTT
TRBV6-1	-	TRBJ1-5	TRBD1	CASSAGTGYSNQPQHF	TGTGCCAGCAGTGCGGGGACAGGGTATAGCAATCAGCCCCAGCATTTT
TRBV7-9	-	TRBJ2-3	TRBD2	CASSQLSGEADTQYF	TGTGCCAGCAGCCAGCTAAGCGGGGAGGCAGATACGCAGTATTTT
TRBV28	-	TRBJ2-2	-	CASSHLASTGELFF	TGTGCCAGCAGCCATCTAGCGAGTACCGGGGAGCTGTTTTTT
TRBV6-2/TRBV6-3	few	TRBJ1-2	-	CASSDTGMRYGYTF	TGTGCCAGCAGTGATACAGGGATGAGGTATGGCTACACCTTC
TRBV24-1	-	TRBJ2-7	TRBD1	CATSDPSGTGTYEQYF	TGTGCCACCAGTGACCCGTCCGGGACAGGGACCTACGAGCAGTACTTC
TRBV15	once	TRBJ1-5	-	CATSRERQVNQPQHF	TGTGCCACCAGCAGAGAAAGACAGGTCAATCAGCCCCAGCATTTT
TRBV5-1	once	TRBJ1-1	-	CASSFVTGNTEAFF	TGCGCCAGCAGCTTTGTTACGGGGAACACTGAAGCTTTCTTT
TRBV3-1/TRBV3-2	-	TRBJ2-5	-	CASSQATRSIQETQYF	TGTGCCAGCAGCCAAGCCACTAGGTCAATCCAAGAGACCCAGTACTTC
TRBV19	-	TRBJ1-1	-	CASSIPASSSRGTEAFF	TGTGCCAGTAGTATTCCCGCCTCGTCGTCCCGGGGAACTGAAGCTTTCTTT